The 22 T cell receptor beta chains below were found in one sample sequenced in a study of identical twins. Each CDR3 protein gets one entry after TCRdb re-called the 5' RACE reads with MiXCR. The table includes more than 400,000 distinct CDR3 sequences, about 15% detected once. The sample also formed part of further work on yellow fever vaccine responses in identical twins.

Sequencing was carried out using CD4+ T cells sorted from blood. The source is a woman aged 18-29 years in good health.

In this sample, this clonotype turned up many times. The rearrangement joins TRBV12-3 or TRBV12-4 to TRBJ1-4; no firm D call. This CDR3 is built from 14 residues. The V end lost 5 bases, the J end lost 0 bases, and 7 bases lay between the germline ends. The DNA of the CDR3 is TGTGCCAGCAGTACCCATGCAACTAATGAAAAACTGTTTTTT. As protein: CASSTHATNEKLFF.

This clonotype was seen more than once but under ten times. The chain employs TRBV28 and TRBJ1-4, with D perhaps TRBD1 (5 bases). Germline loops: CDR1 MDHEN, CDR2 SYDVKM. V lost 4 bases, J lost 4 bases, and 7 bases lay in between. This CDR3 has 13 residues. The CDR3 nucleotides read TGTGCCAGCAGTTCAGGGTATAATGAAAAACTGTTTTTT. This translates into CASSSGYNEKLFF.

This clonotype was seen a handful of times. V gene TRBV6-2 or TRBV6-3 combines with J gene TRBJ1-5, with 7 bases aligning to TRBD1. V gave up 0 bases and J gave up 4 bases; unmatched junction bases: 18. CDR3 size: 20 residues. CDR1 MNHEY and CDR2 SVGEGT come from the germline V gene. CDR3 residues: CASSYSASGTVDTRNQPQHF. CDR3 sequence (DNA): TGTGCCAGCAGTTACTCTGCTTCCGGGACAGTCGATACAAGAAATCAGCCCCAGCATTTT.

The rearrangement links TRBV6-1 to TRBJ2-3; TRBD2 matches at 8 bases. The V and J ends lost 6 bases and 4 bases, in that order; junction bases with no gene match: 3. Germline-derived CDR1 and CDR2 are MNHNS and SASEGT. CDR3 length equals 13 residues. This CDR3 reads CASRGLVADTQYF. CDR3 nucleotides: TGTGCCAGCAGGGGACTAGTGGCAGATACGCAGTATTTT.

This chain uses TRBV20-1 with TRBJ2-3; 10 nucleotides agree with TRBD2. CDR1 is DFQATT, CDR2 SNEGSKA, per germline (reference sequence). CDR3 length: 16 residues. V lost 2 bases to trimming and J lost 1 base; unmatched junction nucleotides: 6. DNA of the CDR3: TGCAGTGCTAGACGGCTAGCGGGGGATGGCACAGATACGCAGTATTTT. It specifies CSARRLAGDGTDTQYF.

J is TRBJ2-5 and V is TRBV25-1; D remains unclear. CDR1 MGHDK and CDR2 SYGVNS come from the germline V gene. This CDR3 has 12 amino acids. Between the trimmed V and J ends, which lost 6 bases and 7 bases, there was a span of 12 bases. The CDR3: CASRGNTGTQYF. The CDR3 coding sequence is TGTGCCAGCAGGGGAAACACGGGGACCCAGTACTTC.

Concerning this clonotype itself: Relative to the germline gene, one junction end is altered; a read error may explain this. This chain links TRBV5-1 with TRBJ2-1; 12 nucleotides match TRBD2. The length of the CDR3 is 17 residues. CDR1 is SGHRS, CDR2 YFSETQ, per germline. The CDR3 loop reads CTSSLGLAGSSYNEQFF. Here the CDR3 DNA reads TGCACCAGCAGCTTAGGACTAGCGGGGAGCTCCTACAATGAGCAGTTCTTC.

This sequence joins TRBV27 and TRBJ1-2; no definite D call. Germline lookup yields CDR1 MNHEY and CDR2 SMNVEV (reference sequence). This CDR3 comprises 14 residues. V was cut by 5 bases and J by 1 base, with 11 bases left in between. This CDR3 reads CASSRGRFNYGYTF. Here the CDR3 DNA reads TGTGCCAGCAGTCGCGGACGGTTTAACTATGGCTACACCTTC.

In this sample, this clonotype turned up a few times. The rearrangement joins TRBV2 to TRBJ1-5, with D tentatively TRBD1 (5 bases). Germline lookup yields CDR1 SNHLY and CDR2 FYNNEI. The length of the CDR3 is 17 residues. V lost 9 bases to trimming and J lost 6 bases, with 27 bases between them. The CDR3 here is CASSDPFARTRSQPQHF. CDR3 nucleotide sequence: TGTGCCAGTTCGGACCCTTTTGCCCGGACAAGGAGTCAGCCCCAGCATTTT. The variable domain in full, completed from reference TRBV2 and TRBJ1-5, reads EPEVTQTPSHQVTQMGQEVILRCVPISNHLYFYWYRQILGQKVEFLVSFYNNEISEKSEIFDDQFSVERPDGSNFTLKIRSTKLEDSAMYFCASSDPFARTRSQPQHFGDGTRLSIL.

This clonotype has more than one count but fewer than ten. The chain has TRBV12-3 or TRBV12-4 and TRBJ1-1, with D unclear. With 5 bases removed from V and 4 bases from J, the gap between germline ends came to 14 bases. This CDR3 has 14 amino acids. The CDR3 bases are TGTGCCAGCAGTGGCGGCCTACCGGGCACTGAAGCTTTCTTT. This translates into CASSGGLPGTEAFF.

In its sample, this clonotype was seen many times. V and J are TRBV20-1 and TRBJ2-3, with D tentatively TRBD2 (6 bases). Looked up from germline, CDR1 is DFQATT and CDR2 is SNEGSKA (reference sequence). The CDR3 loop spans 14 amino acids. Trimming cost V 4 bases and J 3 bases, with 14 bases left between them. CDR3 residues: CSATRLAETDTQYF. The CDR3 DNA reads TGCAGTGCTACCCGGTTAGCGGAAACAGATACGCAGTATTTT.

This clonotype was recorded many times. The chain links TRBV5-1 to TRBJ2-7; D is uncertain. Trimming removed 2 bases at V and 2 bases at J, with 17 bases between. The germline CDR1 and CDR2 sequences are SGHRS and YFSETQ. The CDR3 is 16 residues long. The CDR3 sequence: CASSLDPSGSPYEQYF. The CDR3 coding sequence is TGCGCCAGCAGCTTAGACCCTTCTGGCTCTCCCTACGAGCAGTACTTC.

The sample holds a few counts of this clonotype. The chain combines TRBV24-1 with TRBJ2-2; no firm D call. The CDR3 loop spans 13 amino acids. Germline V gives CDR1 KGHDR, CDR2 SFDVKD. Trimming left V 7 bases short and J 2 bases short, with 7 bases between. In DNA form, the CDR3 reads TGTGCCACCAGCTCAGGAAACACCGGGGAGCTGTTTTTT. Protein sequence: CATSSGNTGELFF.

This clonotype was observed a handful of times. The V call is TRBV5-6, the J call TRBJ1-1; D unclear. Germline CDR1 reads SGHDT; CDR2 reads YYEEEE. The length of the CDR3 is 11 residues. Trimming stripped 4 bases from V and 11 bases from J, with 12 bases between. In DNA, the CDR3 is TGTGCCAGCAGCAGGGCCAGTCTGGCTTTCTTT. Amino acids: CASSRASLAFF.

The CDR3 coding sequence is TGTGCCAGCAGCTCTAGCGGGAATAGAAAAAACATTCAGTACTTC. It specifies CASSSSGNRKNIQYF. V usage is TRBV28 and J usage is TRBJ2-4; 9 bases are a match to TRBD2. CDR1 MDHEN and CDR2 SYDVKM come from the germline V gene. This CDR3 has 15 amino acids. V was clipped by 6 bases and J by 4 bases; unmatched bases: 7.

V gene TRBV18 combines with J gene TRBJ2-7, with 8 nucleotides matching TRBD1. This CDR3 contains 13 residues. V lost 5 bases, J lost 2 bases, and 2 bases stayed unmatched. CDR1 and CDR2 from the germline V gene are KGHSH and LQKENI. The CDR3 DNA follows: TGTGCCAGCTCATCAGGGGGCGCCTACGAGCAGTACTTC. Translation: CASSSGGAYEQYF.

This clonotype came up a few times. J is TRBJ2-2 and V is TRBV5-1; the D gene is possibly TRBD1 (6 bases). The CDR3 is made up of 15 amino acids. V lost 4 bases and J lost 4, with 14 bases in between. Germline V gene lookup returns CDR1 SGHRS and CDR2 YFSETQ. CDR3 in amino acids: CASSLGQSLTGELFF. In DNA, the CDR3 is TGCGCCAGCAGCCTGGGACAATCCCTCACCGGGGAGCTGTTTTTT.

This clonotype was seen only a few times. The CDR3 sequence is CSARGLAGNEQFF. CDR3 nucleotide sequence: TGCAGTGCTAGAGGACTAGCGGGGAATGAGCAGTTCTTC. The rearrangement links TRBV20-1 to TRBJ2-1, with 11 bases lining up with TRBD2. Trimming cost V 1 base and J 7 bases; bases outside gene matches: 0. The CDR3 runs 13 residues. CDR1 is DFQATT, CDR2 SNEGSKA, per germline (reference sequence).

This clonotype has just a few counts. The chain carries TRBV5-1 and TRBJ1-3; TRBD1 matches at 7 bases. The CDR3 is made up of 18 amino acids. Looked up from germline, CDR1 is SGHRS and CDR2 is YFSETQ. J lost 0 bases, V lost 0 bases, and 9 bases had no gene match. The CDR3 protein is CASSLAGIRTGSGNTIYF. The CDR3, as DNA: TGCGCCAGCAGCTTGGCCGGGATCCGGACAGGCTCTGGAAACACCATATATTTT.

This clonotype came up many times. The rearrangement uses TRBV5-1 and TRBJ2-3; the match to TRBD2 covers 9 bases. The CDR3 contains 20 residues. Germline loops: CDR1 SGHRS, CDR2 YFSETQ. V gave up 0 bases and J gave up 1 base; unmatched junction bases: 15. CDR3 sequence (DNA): TGCGCCAGCAGCTTGGCCGGCGGGGGGGCGTTATATTGGGGCACAGATACGCAGTATTTT. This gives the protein CASSLAGGGALYWGTDTQYF. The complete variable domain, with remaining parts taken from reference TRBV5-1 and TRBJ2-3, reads KAGVTQTPRYLIKTRGQQVTLSCSPISGHRSVSWYQQTPGQGLQFLFEYFSETQRNKGNFPGRFSGRQFSNSRSEMNVSTLELGDSALYLCASSLAGGGALYWGTDTQYFGPGTRLTVL.

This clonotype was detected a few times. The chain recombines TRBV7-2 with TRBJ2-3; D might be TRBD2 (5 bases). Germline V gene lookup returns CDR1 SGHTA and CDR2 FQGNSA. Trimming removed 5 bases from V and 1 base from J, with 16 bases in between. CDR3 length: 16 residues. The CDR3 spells CASSPMGAGGTDTQYF. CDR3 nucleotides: TGTGCCAGCAGCCCCATGGGTGCGGGTGGCACAGATACGCAGTATTTT.

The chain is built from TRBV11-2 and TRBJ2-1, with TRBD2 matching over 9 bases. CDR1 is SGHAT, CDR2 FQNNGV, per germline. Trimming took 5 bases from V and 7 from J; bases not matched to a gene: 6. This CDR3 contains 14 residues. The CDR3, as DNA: TGTGCCAGCAGCCGACTAGCGGACGGGAATGAGCAGTTCTTC. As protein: CASSRLADGNEQFF.